The 16 T cell receptor beta chains listed next were all sequenced from one sample in a study of OX40 agonist ivuxolimab in advanced cancers. Measured with immunoSEQ multiplex PCR; TCRdb has only the in-frame clones, and not every one. The sample carries roughly 66,000 clones, 75% to 90% recorded once. Here the sequenced sample was CD4+ or CD8+ T cells sorted from blood, taken in a trial of the OX40 agonist ivuxolimab. All receptors derive from an adult with an advanced solid tumor such as melanoma, head and neck, liver or kidney cancer.

The chain carries TRBV5-6 and TRBJ2-3; 12 nucleotides match TRBD2. V trimming: 0 bases; J trimming: 9 bases; junction bases outside the gene matches: 8. This CDR3 has 16 residues. CDR1 and CDR2 (germline): SGHDT, YYEEEE. CDR3 sequence: CASSLELTSGSTTQYF. The CDR3 coding sequence is TGTGCCAGCAGCTTGGAATTGACTAGCGGGAGCACGACGCAGTATTTT.

This clone has only one observation. The V gene is TRBV19, the J gene TRBJ1-2; D remains ambiguous. V was trimmed by 6 bases and J by 4 bases, leaving 18 bases between them. Per the germline V gene, CDR1 is LNHDA and CDR2 is SQIVND (reference sequence). The CDR3 sequence is 15 residues long. CDR3 amino acids: CASRIKLDGSYGYTF. CDR3 DNA: TGTGCCAGTAGGATCAAACTGGATGGCAGCTATGGCTACACCTTC.

CDR3: CASSLGAGDTGELFF. DNA of the CDR3: TGCGCCAGCAGCCTAGGTGCAGGGGACACCGGGGAGCTGTTTTTT. The chain joins TRBV5-1 to TRBJ2-2, with D possibly being TRBD1 (6 bases). CDR3 length equals 15 residues. Germline V CDR1 and CDR2: SGHRS, YFSETQ. Between the trimmed V and J ends, which lost 4 bases and 3 bases, there was a span of 13 bases.

Concerning this clone itself: One junction end disagrees with the germline gene, perhaps due to a read error. Here the CDR3 reads CASSYTRERKEAQYF. The CDR3, as DNA: TGTGCCAGCAGTTATACCAGGGAAAGGAAAGAGGCCCAGTACTTC. The chain combines TRBV6-5 with TRBJ2-5; possibly TRBD1 for D (5 bases). CDR1 is MNHEY and CDR2 is SVGAGI in the germline V gene. CDR3 length: 15 amino acids.

J is TRBJ2-5 and V is TRBV25-1, with TRBD2 identical over 8 bases. CDR1 MGHDK and CDR2 SYGVNS come from the germline V gene. Unmatched junction bases numbered 8, after V lost 6 bases and J lost 2 bases. The CDR3 loop spans 15 amino acids. The CDR3 nucleotides read TGTGCCAGCAGCCCGGGGGGGGGTCAACAAGAGACCCAGTACTTC. Translating gives CASSPGGGQQETQYF.

The rearrangement joins TRBV7-2 to TRBJ1-4; 7 bases fit TRBD1. Germline V gene lookup returns CDR1 SGHTA and CDR2 FQGNSA. The CDR3 is 15 residues long. The junction had 7 bases not matched to a gene; V was cut back by 6 bases and J by 3 bases. As DNA, the CDR3 is TGTGCCAGCAGTACGAGGGGACAGTCTAATGAAAAACTGTTTTTT. This sequence encodes CASSTRGQSNEKLFF. Using reference TRBV7-2 and TRBJ1-4 for the parts outside the CDR3, the full variable domain is GAGVSQSPSNKVTEKGKDVELRCDPISGHTALYWYRQSLGQGLEFLIYFQGNSAPDKSGLPSDRFSAERTGGSVSTLTIQRTQQEDSAVYLCASSTRGQSNEKLFFGSGTQLSVL.

The CDR3 DNA follows: TGTGCCAGCAGCTTGACAGAGCTTGAGCAGTTCTTC. Its translation: CASSLTELEQFF. The chain joins TRBV7-2 to TRBJ2-1; D is possibly TRBD1 (5 bases). The V gene lost 3 bases and the J gene lost 9 bases, with 9 bases spanning the gap. This CDR3 is 12 amino acids long. Germline CDR1 and CDR2: SGHTA and FQGNSA.

This chain connects TRBV7-9 to TRBJ1-2, with TRBD1 identical over 8 bases. Germline values: CDR1 SEHNR, CDR2 FQNEAQ (reference sequence). The V segment lost 4 bases and the J segment 8 bases; nucleotides outside the gene matches: 6. The CDR3 is made up of 13 amino acids. For the CDR3, the DNA is TGTGCCAGCAGCTCCCGGACAGGGTCAGGCTACACCTTC. It is translated as CASSSRTGSGYTF.

The chain joins TRBV5-1 to TRBJ1-3; D unresolved. The germline V gene encodes CDR1 SGHRS and CDR2 YFSETQ. The CDR3 length is 14 residues. The germline V and J ends were trimmed by 3 bases and 1 base, with 8 bases remaining between them. As DNA, the CDR3 is TGCGCCAGCAGCTCCGGTCCGTCTGGAAACACCATATATTTT. This encodes CASSSGPSGNTIYF.

The genes are TRBV27 and TRBJ2-3; the D is unclear. Trimming stripped 7 bases from V and 2 bases from J, with 7 bases between. The CDR3 has 12 residues. Germline V gives CDR1 MNHEY, CDR2 SMNVEV (reference sequence). CDR3 sequence: CASTGLTDTQYF. For the CDR3, the DNA is TGTGCCAGCACCGGCCTCACAGATACGCAGTATTTT.

The chain joins TRBV5-5 to TRBJ1-2, with 8 bases identical to TRBD1. The CDR3 loop spans 14 amino acids. V lost 3 bases to trimming and J lost 3 bases; unmatched junction nucleotides: 4. Germline V gives CDR1 SGHKS, CDR2 YYEKEE (reference sequence). The CDR3 sequence is CASSSTTGDYGYTF. The CDR3 DNA is TGTGCCAGCAGCTCGACGACAGGGGACTATGGCTACACCTTC.

The J gene is TRBJ2-3, the V gene TRBV19, with 9 bases that match TRBD1. The germline CDR1 and CDR2 sequences are LNHDA and SQIVND (reference sequence). The V gene end was trimmed by 5 bases and the J gene end by 3 bases; junction bases not matched to a gene: 9. The CDR3 covers 16 residues. The CDR3 DNA reads TGTGCCAGTAGTTCGGCCTTGACAGGGGGGACAGATACGCAGTATTTT. It translates to CASSSALTGGTDTQYF.

The chain recombines TRBV4-1 with TRBJ2-7, with a possible D match to TRBD2 (5 bases). The CDR3 covers 13 residues. The V gene's germline CDR1 is MGHRA and CDR2 YSYEKL. The V end was cut by 4 bases, the J end by 7 bases, with 14 bases between. The CDR3 region is CASSPGWKREQYF. The CDR3 coding sequence is TGCGCCAGCAGCCCGGGATGGAAAAGGGAGCAGTACTTC.

The gene calls are TRBV5-1 and TRBJ2-1; D not certain. Germline values: CDR1 SGHRS, CDR2 YFSETQ. This CDR3 comprises 14 residues. Trimming pared 2 bases from V and 9 bases from J, leaving 15 bases between. Here the CDR3 reads CASSFGPQAAEQFF. CDR3 coding DNA: TGCGCCAGCAGCTTCGGGCCGCAGGCGGCTGAGCAGTTCTTC.

The rearrangement joins TRBV7-9 to TRBJ1-1; D is unclear. The CDR3 is 12 residues long. V dropped 5 bases and J dropped 2 bases, with 6 bases sitting between them. Looked up from germline, CDR1 is SEHNR and CDR2 is FQNEAQ (reference sequence). The CDR3 coding sequence is TGTGCCAGCAGCGTTACAAACACTGAAGCTTTCTTT. It is translated as CASSVTNTEAFF.

The rearrangement links TRBV6-5 to TRBJ1-2; D unresolved. The CDR3 spans 15 residues. Trimming removed 6 bases from V and 1 base from J, with 15 bases in between. Germline lookup yields CDR1 MNHEY and CDR2 SVGAGI. In nucleotides, the CDR3 is TGTGCCAGCAGGTTAAAGGCGTCGGGTAACTATGGCTACACCTTC. Amino acid sequence: CASRLKASGNYGYTF.